This TCR beta chain was recovered during a study of shared clonotypes between healthy human individuals. Study information: Those who served as donors were two women and three men between the ages of 18 and 49. CD8 memory received one plate per donor, CD8 naive two, CD4 memory three and CD4 naive three.

Replicate sorted-subset PCRs were loaded with 150 to 250 ng DNA, 25,000 to 30,000 T cell genomes. Generated by immunoSEQ multiplex PCR, the TCRdb table keeps only in-frame clones and is missing some. The sample contains approximately 740,000 clones, approximately 79% of which appear only once. The CDR3 is made up of 15 amino acids. Trimming stripped 5 bases from V and 2 bases from J, with 12 bases between. CDR1 is MDHEN and CDR2 is SYDVKM in the germline V gene. Adults of Caucasian background living in Nashville, Tennessee made up all donors. V usage is TRBV28 and J usage is TRBJ2-2; maybe TRBD2 (5 bases). Sequenced: memory CD4+ T cells sorted from blood. Noted subset: CD45RA-negative fraction. This receptor was identified in a woman aged 25 to 39 in good health. The CDR3 loop reads CASSPSGLNTGELFF. CDR3 in DNA: TGTGCCAGCAGTCCGTCGGGGTTAAACACCGGGGAGCTGTTTTTT.